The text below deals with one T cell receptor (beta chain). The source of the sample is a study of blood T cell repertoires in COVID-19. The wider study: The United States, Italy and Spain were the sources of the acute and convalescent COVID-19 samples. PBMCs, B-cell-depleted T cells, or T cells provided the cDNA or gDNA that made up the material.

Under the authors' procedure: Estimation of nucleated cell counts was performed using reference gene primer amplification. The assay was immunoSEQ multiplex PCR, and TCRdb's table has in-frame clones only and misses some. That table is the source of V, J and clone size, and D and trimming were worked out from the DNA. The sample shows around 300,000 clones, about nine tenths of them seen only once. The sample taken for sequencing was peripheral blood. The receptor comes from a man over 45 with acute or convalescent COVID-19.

CDR3: CASSDGQGLNTEAFF. The DNA for the CDR3 is TGTGCCAGCAGTGATGGACAGGGATTGAACACTGAAGCTTTCTTT. The V gene is TRBV2, the J gene TRBJ1-1, with TRBD1 matching 8 bases. V shed 3 bases, J shed 0 bases, and the junction held 3 bases outside the gene matches. The CDR3 spans 15 residues. Per the germline V gene, CDR1 is SNHLY and CDR2 is FYNNEI.